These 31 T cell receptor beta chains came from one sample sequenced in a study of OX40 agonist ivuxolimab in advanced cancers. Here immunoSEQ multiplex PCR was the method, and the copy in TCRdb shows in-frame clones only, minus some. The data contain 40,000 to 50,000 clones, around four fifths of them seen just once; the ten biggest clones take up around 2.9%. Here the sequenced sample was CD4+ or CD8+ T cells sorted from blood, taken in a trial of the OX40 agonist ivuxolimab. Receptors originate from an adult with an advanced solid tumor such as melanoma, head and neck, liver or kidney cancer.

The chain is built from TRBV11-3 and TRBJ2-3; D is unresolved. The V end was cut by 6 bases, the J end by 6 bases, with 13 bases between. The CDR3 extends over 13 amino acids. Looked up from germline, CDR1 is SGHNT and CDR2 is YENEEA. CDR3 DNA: TGTGCCAGCAGATTATACGGCCAGGATACGCAGTATTTT. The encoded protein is CASRLYGQDTQYF.

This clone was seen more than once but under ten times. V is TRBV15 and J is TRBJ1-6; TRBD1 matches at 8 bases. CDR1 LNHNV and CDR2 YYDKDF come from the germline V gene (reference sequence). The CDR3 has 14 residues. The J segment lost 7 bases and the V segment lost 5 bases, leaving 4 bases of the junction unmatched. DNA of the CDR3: TGTGCCACCAGCGGGAACAGGGGGAATTCACCCCTCCACTTT. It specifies CATSGNRGNSPLHF. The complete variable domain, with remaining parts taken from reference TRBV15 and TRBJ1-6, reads DAMVIQNPRYQVTQFGKPVTLSCSQTLNHNVMYWYQQKSSQAPKLLFHYYDKDFNNEADTPDNFQSRRPNTSFCFLDIRSPGLGDTAMYLCATSGNRGNSPLHFGNGTRLTVT.

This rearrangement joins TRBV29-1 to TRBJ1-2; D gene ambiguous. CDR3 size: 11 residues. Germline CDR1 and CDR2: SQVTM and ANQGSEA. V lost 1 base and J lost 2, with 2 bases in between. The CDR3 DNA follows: TGCAGCGTTGAAGGAAACTATGGCTACACCTTC. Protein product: CSVEGNYGYTF. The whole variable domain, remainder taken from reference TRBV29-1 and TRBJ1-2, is SAVISQKPSRDICQRGTSLTIQCQVDSQVTMMFWYRQQPGQSLTLIATANQGSEATYESGFVIDKFPISRPNLTFSTLTVSNMSPEDSSIYLCSVEGNYGYTFGSGTRLTVV.

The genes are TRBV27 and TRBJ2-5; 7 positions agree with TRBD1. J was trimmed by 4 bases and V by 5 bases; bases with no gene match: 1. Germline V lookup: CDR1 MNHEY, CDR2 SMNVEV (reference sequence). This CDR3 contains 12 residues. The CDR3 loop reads CASSPGGETQYF. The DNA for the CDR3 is TGTGCCAGCAGTCCAGGGGGAGAGACCCAGTACTTC.

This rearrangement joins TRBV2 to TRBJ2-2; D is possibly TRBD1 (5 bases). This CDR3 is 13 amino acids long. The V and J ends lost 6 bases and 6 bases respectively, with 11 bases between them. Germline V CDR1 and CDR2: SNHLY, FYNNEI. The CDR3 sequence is CASREQASGELFF. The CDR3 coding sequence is TGTGCCAGCAGAGAACAGGCCTCCGGGGAGCTGTTTTTT.

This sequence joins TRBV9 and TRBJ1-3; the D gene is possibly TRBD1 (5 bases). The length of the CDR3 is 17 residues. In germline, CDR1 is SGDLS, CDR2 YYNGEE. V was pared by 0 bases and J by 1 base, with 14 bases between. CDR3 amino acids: CASSVGRSRGSGNTIYF. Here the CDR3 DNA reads TGTGCCAGCAGCGTAGGCCGATCACGGGGGTCTGGAAACACCATATATTTT. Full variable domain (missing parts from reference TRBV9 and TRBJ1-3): DSGVTQTPKHLITATGQRVTLRCSPRSGDLSVYWYQQSLDQGLQFLIQYYNGEERAKGNILERFSAQQFPDLHSELNLSSLELGDSALYFCASSVGRSRGSGNTIYFGEGSWLTVV.

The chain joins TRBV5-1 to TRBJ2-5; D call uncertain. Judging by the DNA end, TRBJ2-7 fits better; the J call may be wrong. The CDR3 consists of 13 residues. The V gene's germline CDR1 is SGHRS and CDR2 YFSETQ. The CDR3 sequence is CASSLSQVSEQYF. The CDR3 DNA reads TGCGCCAGCAGCTTGAGCCAGGTGAGCGAGCAGTACTTC.

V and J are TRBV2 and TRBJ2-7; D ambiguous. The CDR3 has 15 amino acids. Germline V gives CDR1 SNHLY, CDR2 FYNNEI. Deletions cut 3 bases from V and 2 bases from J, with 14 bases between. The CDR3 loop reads CASSESSWDPYEQYF. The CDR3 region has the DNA TGTGCCAGCAGTGAGTCGAGCTGGGATCCCTACGAGCAGTACTTC.

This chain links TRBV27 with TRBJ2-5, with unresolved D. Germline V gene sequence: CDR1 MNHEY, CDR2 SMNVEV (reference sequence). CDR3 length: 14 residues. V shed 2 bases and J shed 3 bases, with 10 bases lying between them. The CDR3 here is CASSLGTRKETQYF. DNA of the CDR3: TGTGCCAGCAGTTTAGGCACTCGAAAAGAGACCCAGTACTTC.

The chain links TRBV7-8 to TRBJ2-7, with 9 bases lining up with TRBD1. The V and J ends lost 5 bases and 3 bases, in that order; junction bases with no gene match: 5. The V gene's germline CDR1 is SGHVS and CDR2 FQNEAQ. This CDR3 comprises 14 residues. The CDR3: CASSRGTGNYEQYF. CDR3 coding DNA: TGTGCCAGCAGCCGGGGGACAGGGAACTACGAGCAGTACTTC.

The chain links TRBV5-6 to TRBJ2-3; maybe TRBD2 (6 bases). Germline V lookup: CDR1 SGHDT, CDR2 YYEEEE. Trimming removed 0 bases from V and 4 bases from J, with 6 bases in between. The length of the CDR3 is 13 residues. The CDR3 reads CASSLGGADTQYF. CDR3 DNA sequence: TGTGCCAGCAGCTTGGGGGGGGCAGATACGCAGTATTTT.

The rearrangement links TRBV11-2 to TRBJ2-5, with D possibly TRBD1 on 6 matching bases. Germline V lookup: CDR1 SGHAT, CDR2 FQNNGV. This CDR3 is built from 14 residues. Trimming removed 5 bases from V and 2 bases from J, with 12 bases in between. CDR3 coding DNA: TGTGCCAGCAGCCCGGGACACCCTCAAGAGACCCAGTACTTC. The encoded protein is CASSPGHPQETQYF. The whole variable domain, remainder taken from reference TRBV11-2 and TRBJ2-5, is EAGVAQSPRYKIIEKRQSVAFWCNPISGHATLYWYQQILGQGPKLLIQFQNNGVVDDSQLPKDRFSAERLKGVDSTLKIQPAKLEDSAVYLCASSPGHPQETQYFGPGTRLLVL.

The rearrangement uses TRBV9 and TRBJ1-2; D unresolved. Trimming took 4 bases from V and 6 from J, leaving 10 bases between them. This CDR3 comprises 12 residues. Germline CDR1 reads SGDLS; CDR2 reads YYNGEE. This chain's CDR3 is CASSQDGDGYTF. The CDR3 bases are TGTGCCAGCAGCCAGGACGGGGATGGCTACACCTTC. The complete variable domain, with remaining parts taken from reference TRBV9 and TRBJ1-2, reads DSGVTQTPKHLITATGQRVTLRCSPRSGDLSVYWYQQSLDQGLQFLIQYYNGEERAKGNILERFSAQQFPDLHSELNLSSLELGDSALYFCASSQDGDGYTFGSGTRLTVV.

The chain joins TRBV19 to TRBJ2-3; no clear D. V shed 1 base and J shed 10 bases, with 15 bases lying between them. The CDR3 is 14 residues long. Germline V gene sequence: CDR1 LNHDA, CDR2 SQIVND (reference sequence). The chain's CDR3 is CASSIGGEARSQYF. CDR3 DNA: TGTGCCAGTAGTATAGGCGGCGAGGCGAGGTCGCAGTATTTT.

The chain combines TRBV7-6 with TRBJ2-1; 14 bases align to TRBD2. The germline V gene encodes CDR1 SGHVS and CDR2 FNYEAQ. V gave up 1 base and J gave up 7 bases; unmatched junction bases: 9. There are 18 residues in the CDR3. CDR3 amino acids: CASSLGGLAGVRRNEQFF. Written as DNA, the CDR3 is TGTGCCAGCAGCTTAGGGGGACTAGCGGGAGTGCGGAGGAATGAGCAGTTCTTC.

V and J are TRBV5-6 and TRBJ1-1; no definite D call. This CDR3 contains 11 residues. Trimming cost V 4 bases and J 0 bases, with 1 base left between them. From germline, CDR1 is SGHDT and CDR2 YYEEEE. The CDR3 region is CASSLNTEAFF. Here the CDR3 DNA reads TGTGCCAGCAGCCTGAACACTGAAGCTTTCTTT. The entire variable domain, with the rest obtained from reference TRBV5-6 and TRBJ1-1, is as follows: DAGVTQSPTHLIKTRGQQVTLRCSPKSGHDTVSWYQQALGQGPQFIFQYYEEEERQRGNFPDRFSGHQFPNYSSELNVNALLLGDSALYLCASSLNTEAFFGQGTRLTVV.

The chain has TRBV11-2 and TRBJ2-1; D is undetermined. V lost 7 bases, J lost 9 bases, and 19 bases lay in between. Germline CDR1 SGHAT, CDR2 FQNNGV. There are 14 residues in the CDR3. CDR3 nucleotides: TGTGCCAGCACCCTTGATCGAGTTTGGCCTGAGCAGTTCTTC. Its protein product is CASTLDRVWPEQFF.

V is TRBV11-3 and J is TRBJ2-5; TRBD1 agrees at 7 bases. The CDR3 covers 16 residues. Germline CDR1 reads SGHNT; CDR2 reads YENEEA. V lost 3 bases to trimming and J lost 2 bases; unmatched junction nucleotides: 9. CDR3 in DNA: TGTGCCAGCAGCTTCACACAGGGGACAGATCAAGAGACCCAGTACTTC. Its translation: CASSFTQGTDQETQYF.

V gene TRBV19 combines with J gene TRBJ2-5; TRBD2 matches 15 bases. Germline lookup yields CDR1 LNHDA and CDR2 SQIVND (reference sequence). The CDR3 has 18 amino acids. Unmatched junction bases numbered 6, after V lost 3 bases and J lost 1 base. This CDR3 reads CASSMGLAGGHAQETQYF. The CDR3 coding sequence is TGTGCCAGTAGTATGGGACTAGCGGGAGGACACGCCCAAGAGACCCAGTACTTC.

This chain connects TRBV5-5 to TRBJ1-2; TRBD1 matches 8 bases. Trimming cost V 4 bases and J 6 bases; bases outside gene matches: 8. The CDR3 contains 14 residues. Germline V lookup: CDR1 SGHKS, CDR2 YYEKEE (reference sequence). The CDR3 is CASSNRGGVNGYTF. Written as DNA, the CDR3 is TGTGCCAGCAGCAACAGGGGGGGGGTGAATGGCTACACCTTC.

The CDR3 DNA reads as TGCGCCAGCAGCCAAGAGTTCGCACAGGGTACTGAAGCTTTCTTT. Its translation is CASSQEFAQGTEAFF. V is TRBV4-3 and J is TRBJ1-1; a possible D gene is TRBD1 (6 bases). This CDR3 is built from 15 residues. V lost 0 bases to trimming and J lost 5 bases, with 13 bases between them. Germline values: CDR1 LGHNA, CDR2 YSLEER.

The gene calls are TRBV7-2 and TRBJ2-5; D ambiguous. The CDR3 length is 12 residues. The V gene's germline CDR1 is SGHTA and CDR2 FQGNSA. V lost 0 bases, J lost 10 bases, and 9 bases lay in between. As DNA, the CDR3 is TGTGCCAGCAGCTTAGCTTTTAGAGGCCAGTACTTC. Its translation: CASSLAFRGQYF.

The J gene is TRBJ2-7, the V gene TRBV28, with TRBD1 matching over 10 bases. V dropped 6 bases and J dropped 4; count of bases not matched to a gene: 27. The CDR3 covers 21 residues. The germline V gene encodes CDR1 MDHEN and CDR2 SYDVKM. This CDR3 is CASSGPPAGPGTGAILYEQYF. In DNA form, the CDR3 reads TGTGCCAGCAGCGGACCCCCAGCCGGTCCCGGGACAGGGGCGATATTATACGAGCAGTACTTC.

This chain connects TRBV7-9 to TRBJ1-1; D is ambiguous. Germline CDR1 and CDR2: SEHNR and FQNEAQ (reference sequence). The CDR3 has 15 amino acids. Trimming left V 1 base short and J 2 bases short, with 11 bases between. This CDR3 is CASSLGVGLNTEAFF. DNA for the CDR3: TGTGCCAGCAGCTTAGGGGTTGGGCTTAACACTGAAGCTTTCTTT.

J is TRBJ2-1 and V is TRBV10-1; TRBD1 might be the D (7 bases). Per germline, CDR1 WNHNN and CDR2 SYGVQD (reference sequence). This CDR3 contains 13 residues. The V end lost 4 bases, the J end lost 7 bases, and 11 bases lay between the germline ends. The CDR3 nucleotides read TGCGCCAGCAGTGCGACAGGGACTAATGAGCAGTTCTTC. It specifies CASSATGTNEQFF.

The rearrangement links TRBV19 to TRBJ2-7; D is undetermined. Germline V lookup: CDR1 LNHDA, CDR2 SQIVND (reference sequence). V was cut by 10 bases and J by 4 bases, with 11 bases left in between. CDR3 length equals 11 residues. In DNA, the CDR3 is TGTGCCACCCTACCCCCATACGAGCAGTACTTC. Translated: CATLPPYEQYF.

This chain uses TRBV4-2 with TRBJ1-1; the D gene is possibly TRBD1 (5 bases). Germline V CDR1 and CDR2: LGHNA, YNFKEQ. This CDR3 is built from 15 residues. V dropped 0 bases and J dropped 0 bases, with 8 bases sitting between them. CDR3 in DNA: TGTGCCAGCAGCCAAGACCAGGACATGAACACTGAAGCTTTCTTT. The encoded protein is CASSQDQDMNTEAFF.

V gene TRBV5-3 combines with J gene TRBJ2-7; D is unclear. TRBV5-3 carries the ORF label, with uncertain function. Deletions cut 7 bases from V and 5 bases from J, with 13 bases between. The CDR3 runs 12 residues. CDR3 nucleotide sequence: TGTGCCAGAGGGCAGGAGACGGACGAGCAGTACTTC. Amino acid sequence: CARGQETDEQYF.

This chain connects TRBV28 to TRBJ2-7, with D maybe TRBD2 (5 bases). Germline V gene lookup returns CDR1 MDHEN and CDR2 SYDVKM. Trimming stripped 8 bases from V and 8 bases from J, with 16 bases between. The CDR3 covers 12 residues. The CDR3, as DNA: TGTGCCAGCCGACCTATCGGGGTACAGCAGTACTTC. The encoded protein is CASRPIGVQQYF.

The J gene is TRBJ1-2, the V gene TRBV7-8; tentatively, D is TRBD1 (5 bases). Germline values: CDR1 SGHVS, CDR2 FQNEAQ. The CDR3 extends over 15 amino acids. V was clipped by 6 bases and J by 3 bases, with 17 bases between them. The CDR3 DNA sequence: TGTGCCAGCAGGAAAGGGACCCGTGGAGACTATGGCTACACCTTC. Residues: CASRKGTRGDYGYTF.

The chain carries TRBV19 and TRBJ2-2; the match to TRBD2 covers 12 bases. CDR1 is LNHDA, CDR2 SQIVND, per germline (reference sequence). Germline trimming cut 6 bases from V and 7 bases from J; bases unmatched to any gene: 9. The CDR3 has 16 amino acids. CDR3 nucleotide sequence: TGTGCCAGTAGACGGGCTAGCGGGAGGGTATACGGGGAGCTGTTTTTT. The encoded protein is CASRRASGRVYGELFF.